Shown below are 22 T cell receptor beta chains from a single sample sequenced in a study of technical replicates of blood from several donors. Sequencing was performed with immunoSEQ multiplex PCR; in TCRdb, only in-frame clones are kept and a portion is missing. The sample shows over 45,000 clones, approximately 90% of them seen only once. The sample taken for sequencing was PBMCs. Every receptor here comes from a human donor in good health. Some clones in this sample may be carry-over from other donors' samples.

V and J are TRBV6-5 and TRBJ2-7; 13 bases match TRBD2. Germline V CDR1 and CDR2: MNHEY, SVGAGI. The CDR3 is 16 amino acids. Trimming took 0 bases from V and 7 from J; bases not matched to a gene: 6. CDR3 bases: TGTGCCAGCAGTTACTCAGGGACTAGCGGGAATTCGGAGCAGTACTTC. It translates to CASSYSGTSGNSEQYF.

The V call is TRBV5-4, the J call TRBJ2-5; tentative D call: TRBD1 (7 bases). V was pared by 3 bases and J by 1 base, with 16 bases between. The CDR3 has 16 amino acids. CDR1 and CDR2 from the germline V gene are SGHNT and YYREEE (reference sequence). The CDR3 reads CASSSPTGEVQETQYF. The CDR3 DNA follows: TGTGCCAGCAGCTCACCTACAGGGGAGGTCCAAGAGACCCAGTACTTC.

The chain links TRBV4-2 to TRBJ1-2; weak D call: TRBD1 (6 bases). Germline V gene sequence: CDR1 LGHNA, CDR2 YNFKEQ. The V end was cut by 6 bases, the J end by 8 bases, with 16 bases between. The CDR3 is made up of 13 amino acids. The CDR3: CASSRTDTPGYTF. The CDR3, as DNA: TGTGCCAGCAGTCGGACAGATACTCCCGGCTACACCTTC.

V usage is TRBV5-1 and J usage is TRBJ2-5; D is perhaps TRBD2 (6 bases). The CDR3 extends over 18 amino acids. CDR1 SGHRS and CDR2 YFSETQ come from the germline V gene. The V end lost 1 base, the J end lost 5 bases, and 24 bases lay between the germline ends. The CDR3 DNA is TGCGCCAGCAGCTTGAGGCCCTCTCAGGAGGGTCGAGAGGAGACCCAGTACTTC. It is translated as CASSLRPSQEGREETQYF.

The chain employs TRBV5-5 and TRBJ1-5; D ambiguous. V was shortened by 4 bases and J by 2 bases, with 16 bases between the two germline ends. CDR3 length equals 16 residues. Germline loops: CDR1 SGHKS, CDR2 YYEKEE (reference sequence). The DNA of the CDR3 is TGTGCCAGCAGCCTAGGCGGTGGTTTGGGCAATCAGCCCCAGCATTTT. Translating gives CASSLGGGLGNQPQHF.

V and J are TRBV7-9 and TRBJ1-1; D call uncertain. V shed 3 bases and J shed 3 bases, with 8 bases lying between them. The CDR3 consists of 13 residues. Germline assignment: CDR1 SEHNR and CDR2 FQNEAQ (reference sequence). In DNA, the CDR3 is TGTGCCAGCAGCTTGATGATAGACACTGAAGCTTTCTTT. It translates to CASSLMIDTEAFF. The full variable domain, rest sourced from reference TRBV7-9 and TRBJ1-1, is DTGVSQNPRHKITKRGQNVTFRCDPISEHNRLYWYRQTLGQGPEFLTYFQNEAQLEKSRLLSDRFSAERPKGSFSTLEIQRTEQGDSAMYLCASSLMIDTEAFFGQGTRLTVV.

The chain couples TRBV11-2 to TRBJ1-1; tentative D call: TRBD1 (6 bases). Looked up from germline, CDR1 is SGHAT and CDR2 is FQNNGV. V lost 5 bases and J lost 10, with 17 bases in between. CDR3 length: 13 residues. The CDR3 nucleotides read TGTGCCAGCAGCGAAACAGGGATATTGGGAGCTTTCTTT. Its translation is CASSETGILGAFF.

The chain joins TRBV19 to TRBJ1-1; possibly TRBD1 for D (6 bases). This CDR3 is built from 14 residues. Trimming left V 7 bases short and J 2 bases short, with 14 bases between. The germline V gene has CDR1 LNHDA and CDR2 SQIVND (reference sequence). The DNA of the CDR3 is TGTGCCAGTAAAACCACAGGGCGAAACACTGAAGCTTTCTTT. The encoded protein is CASKTTGRNTEAFF.

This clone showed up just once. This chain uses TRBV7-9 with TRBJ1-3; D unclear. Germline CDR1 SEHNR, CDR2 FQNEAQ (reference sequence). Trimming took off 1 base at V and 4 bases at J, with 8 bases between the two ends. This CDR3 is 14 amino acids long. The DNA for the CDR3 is TGTGCCAGCAGCTTAGGGTACCAGGGAAACACCATATATTTT. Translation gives CASSLGYQGNTIYF.

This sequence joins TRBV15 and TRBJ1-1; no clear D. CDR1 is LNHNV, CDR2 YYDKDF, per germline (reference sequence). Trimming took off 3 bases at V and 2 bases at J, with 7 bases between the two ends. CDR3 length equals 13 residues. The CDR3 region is CATSSGENTEAFF. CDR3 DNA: TGTGCCACCAGCAGCGGGGAAAACACTGAAGCTTTCTTT.

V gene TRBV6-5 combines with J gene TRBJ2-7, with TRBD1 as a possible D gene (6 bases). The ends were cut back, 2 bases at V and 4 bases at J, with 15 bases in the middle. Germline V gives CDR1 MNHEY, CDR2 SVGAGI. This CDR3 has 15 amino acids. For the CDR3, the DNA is TGTGCCAGCAGTTACGACGGGACAAGTATTTACGAGCAGTACTTC. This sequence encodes CASSYDGTSIYEQYF.

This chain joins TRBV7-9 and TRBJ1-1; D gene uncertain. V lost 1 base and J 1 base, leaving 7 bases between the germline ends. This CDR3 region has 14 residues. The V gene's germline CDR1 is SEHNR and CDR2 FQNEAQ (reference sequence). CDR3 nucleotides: TGTGCCAGCAGCTTAGGCGTAGCGAACACTGAAGCTTTCTTT. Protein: CASSLGVANTEAFF.

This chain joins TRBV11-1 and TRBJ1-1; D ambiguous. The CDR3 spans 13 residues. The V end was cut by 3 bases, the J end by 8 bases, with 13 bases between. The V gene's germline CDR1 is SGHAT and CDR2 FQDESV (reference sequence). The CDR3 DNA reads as TGTGCCAGCAGCTTTGGGCGGGGAGCAGAAGCTTTCTTT. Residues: CASSFGRGAEAFF.

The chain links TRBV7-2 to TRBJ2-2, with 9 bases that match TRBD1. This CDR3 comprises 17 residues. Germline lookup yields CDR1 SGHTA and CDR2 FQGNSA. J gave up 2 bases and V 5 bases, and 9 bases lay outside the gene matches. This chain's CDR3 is CASSPTRDRANTGELFF. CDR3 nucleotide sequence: TGTGCCAGCAGCCCCACCCGGGACAGGGCAAACACCGGGGAGCTGTTTTTT.

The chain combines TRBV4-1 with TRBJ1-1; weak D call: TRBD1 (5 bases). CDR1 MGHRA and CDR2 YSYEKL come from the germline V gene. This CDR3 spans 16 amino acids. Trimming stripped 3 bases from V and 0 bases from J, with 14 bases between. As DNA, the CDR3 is TGCGCCAGCAGCCAGAGCCCCACAGGATTGAACACTGAAGCTTTCTTT. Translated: CASSQSPTGLNTEAFF.

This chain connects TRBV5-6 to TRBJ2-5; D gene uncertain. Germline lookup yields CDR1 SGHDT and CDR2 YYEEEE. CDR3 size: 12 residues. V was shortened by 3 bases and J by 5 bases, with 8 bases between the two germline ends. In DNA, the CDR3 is TGTGCCAGCAGCTCGGGTGGGGAGACCCAGTACTTC. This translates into CASSSGGETQYF.

CDR3 sequence (DNA): TGTGCCAGCAGCCAAGAAACGGGAGGGGCAGATAAGTTCTTC. As protein: CASSQETGGADKFF. The J gene is TRBJ2-1, the V gene TRBV14; TRBD2 aligns across 8 bases. This CDR3 spans 14 amino acids. The J segment lost 14 bases and the V segment lost 0 bases, leaving 9 bases of the junction unmatched. Germline V lookup: CDR1 SGHDN, CDR2 FVKESK.

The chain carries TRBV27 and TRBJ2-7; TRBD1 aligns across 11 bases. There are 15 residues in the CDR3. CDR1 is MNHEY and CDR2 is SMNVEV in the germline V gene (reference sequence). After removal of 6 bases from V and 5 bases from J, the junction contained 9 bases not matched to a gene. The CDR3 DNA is TGTGCCAGCAGCAAACCGGGACAGGGGGTCAACGAGCAGTACTTC. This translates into CASSKPGQGVNEQYF.

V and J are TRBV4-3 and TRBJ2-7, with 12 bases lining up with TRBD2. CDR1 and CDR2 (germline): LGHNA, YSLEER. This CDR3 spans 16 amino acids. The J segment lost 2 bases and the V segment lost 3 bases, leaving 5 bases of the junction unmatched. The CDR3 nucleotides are TGCGCCAGCAGCCACGCCAGGACTAGCGGGACCTACGAGCAGTACTTC. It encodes CASSHARTSGTYEQYF.

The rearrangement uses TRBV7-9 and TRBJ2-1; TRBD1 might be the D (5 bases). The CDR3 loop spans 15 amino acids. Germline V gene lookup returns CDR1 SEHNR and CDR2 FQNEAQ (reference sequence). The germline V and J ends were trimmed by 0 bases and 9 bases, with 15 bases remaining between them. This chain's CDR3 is CASSLALVQGGEQFF. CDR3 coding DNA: TGTGCCAGCAGCTTAGCCCTCGTGCAGGGTGGTGAGCAGTTCTTC.

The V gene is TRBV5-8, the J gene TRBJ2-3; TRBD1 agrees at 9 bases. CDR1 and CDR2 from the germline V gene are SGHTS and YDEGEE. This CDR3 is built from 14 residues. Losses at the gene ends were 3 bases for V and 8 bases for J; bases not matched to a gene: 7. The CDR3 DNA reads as TGTGCCAGCAGCTCCGGGACAGGGAAGGGTACGCAGTATTTT. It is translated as CASSSGTGKGTQYF.

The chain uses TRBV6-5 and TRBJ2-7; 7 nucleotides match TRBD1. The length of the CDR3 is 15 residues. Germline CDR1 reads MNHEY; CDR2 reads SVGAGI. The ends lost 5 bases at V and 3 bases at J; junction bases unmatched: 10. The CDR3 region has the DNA TGTGCCAGCAGTACCCGGGACAGAGCTTTCTACGAGCAGTACTTC. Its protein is CASSTRDRAFYEQYF.